Each of the 24 T cell receptor beta chains below was sequenced from the same sample in a study of cytotoxic CD8 clonotypes in ibrutinib-treated CLL. Profiled with immunoSEQ multiplex PCR; TCRdb holds only in-frame clones, not every one. This sample has fewer than 45,000 clones, with about two thirds found just once. The source material was PBMCs, sampled at disease progression, from a patient treated with ibrutinib. These TCRs come from a human donor with chronic lymphocytic leukemia.

The chain joins TRBV7-8 to TRBJ1-5; D remains unclear. With 1 base removed from V and 1 base from J, the gap between germline ends came to 8 bases. Looked up from germline, CDR1 is SGHVS and CDR2 is FQNEAQ. The CDR3 covers 15 residues. Here the CDR3 reads CASSLGDWSNQPQHF. The CDR3 DNA follows: TGTGCCAGCAGCTTAGGCGACTGGAGCAATCAGCCCCAGCATTTT.

This clone was recorded a few times. The chain is built from TRBV27 and TRBJ2-5; a weak D match, TRBD2 (6 bases). V lost 8 bases to trimming and J lost 1 base, with 14 bases between them. Germline values: CDR1 MNHEY, CDR2 SMNVEV (reference sequence). The CDR3 contains 14 residues. The CDR3 loop reads CASAGWGFQETQYF. CDR3 bases: TGTGCCAGCGCGGGATGGGGGTTCCAAGAGACCCAGTACTTC.

The chain joins TRBV11-2 to TRBJ2-3; D not resolved. This CDR3 contains 14 residues. V lost 1 base to trimming and J lost 7 bases, with 12 bases between them. Germline CDR1 and CDR2: SGHAT and FQNNGV. The CDR3 nucleotides read TGTGCCAGCAGCTTAGGTCCCAGCGACCATACGCAGTATTTT. Its protein is CASSLGPSDHTQYF.

The genes are TRBV27 and TRBJ2-1; D unclear. The V end was cut by 6 bases, the J end by 4 bases, with 13 bases between. The V gene's germline CDR1 is MNHEY and CDR2 SMNVEV (reference sequence). This CDR3 is 14 amino acids long. This CDR3 reads CASSLTSSYNEQFF. The CDR3 DNA reads as TGTGCCAGCAGCCTAACTTCTTCTTACAATGAGCAGTTCTTC.

This chain links TRBV6-1 with TRBJ1-1, with D unclear. The CDR3 spans 13 residues. Trimming took 0 bases from V and 12 from J, leaving 14 bases between them. Germline CDR1 is MNHNS and CDR2 is SASEGT. CDR3 sequence: CASSEARHQWTFF. DNA of the CDR3: TGTGCCAGCAGTGAAGCGAGACACCAATGGACTTTCTTT.

J is TRBJ1-3 and V is TRBV7-9, with a possible D match to TRBD1 (5 bases). CDR3 length: 16 residues. Per germline, CDR1 SEHNR and CDR2 FQNEAQ (reference sequence). The V end was cut by 3 bases, the J end by 0 bases, with 12 bases between. CDR3 amino acids: CASSFSGGTSGNTIYF. The CDR3 nucleotides read TGTGCCAGCAGCTTTAGCGGAGGGACCTCTGGAAACACCATATATTTT.

This rearrangement joins TRBV19 to TRBJ1-1; 10 bases align to TRBD1. The germline V gene has CDR1 LNHDA and CDR2 SQIVND (reference sequence). The V segment lost 8 bases and the J segment 6 bases; nucleotides outside the gene matches: 18. The length of the CDR3 is 17 residues. The CDR3 DNA sequence: TGTGCCAGTGGAGCCCGCCTGACAGGGGGCTCTGGCTCTGAAGCTTTCTTT. Translation gives CASGARLTGGSGSEAFF.

The J gene is TRBJ2-3, the V gene TRBV6-6; 7 bases are a match to TRBD1. The CDR3 has 14 residues. The V segment lost 6 bases and the J segment 5 bases; nucleotides outside the gene matches: 8. Germline V gene data show CDR1 as MNHNY and CDR2 as SVGAGI (reference sequence). CDR3 bases: TGTGCCAGCAGCCCTAGACAGGGTGGAGATACGCAGTATTTT. This sequence encodes CASSPRQGGDTQYF.

This clone was picked up a small number of times. The chain has TRBV14 and TRBJ2-5, with 10 bases aligning to TRBD1. The CDR3 totals 15 residues. The J segment lost 8 bases and the V segment lost 2 bases, leaving 8 bases of the junction unmatched. Germline V gives CDR1 SGHDN, CDR2 FVKESK. The DNA of the CDR3 is TGTGCCAGCAGCCAACGACAGGGGGCTCGGCGAACCCAGTACTTC. Amino acids: CASSQRQGARRTQYF.

For the CDR3, the DNA is TGCGCCAGCAGCCAAGAGGACATCCAGACCCAGTACTTC. This codes for CASSQEDIQTQYF. V and J are TRBV4-1 and TRBJ2-5, with TRBD1 as a possible D gene (5 bases). The CDR3 covers 13 residues. V was clipped by 0 bases and J by 6 bases, with 8 bases between them. Germline V lookup: CDR1 MGHRA, CDR2 YSYEKL.

This chain connects TRBV6-1 to TRBJ2-6; 7 bases are a match to TRBD1. Trimming removed 5 bases from V and 13 bases from J; junction bases left unmatched: 11. Germline lookup yields CDR1 MNHNS and CDR2 SASEGT. This CDR3 contains 14 residues. CDR3 sequence: CASSRGRDSLVLTF. In DNA form, the CDR3 reads TGTGCCAGCAGTCGCGGCCGGGACAGCCTAGTCCTGACTTTC.

This chain uses TRBV5-1 with TRBJ2-7; D is uncertain. Trimming stripped 0 bases from V and 6 bases from J, with 10 bases between. The CDR3 covers 13 residues. Germline V gene data show CDR1 as SGHRS and CDR2 as YFSETQ. The CDR3 DNA sequence: TGCGCCAGCAGCTTGGACCCCAAGGGCGAGCAGTACTTC. Its protein is CASSLDPKGEQYF.

V and J are TRBV27 and TRBJ1-5; tentative D call: TRBD1 (5 bases). Trimming took 3 bases from V and 7 from J, leaving 13 bases between them. Looked up from germline, CDR1 is MNHEY and CDR2 is SMNVEV (reference sequence). The CDR3 covers 14 residues. The CDR3 region is CASSFGREGQPQHF. The CDR3 DNA sequence: TGTGCCAGCAGTTTCGGCAGGGAAGGGCAGCCCCAGCATTTT.

This clone turned up a few times. This chain uses TRBV15 with TRBJ2-2; D unresolved. Germline V CDR1 and CDR2: LNHNV, YYDKDF (reference sequence). The V gene lost 4 bases and the J gene lost 6 bases, with 12 bases spanning the gap. The CDR3 length is 14 residues. The CDR3 protein is CATSTRVTAGELFF. The CDR3 DNA reads TGTGCCACCAGCACCCGGGTCACAGCCGGGGAGCTGTTTTTT.

The V gene is TRBV5-1, the J gene TRBJ2-2; 9 bases agree with TRBD1. Germline-derived CDR1 and CDR2 are SGHRS and YFSETQ. The CDR3 length is 17 residues. J lost 0 bases, V lost 4 bases, and 7 bases had no gene match. This CDR3 reads CASSDPGQGPNTGELFF. CDR3 DNA: TGCGCCAGCAGCGACCCGGGACAGGGACCGAACACCGGGGAGCTGTTTTTT.

The chain uses TRBV5-1 and TRBJ2-3; possible D gene TRBD2, 6 bases. The CDR3 length is 15 residues. Looked up from germline, CDR1 is SGHRS and CDR2 is YFSETQ. The V and J ends lost 6 bases and 1 base respectively, with 15 bases between them. CDR3: CASTLGTGGTDTQYF. Written as DNA, the CDR3 is TGCGCCAGCACATTGGGGACGGGGGGCACAGATACGCAGTATTTT.

The chain combines TRBV7-8 with TRBJ1-2, with a possible D match to TRBD1 (5 bases). Trimming pared 5 bases from V and 3 bases from J, leaving 13 bases between. The CDR3 spans 14 residues. CDR1 SGHVS and CDR2 FQNEAQ come from the germline V gene. CDR3 sequence reads: CASSVGTADYGYTF. The CDR3 DNA follows: TGTGCCAGCAGCGTGGGGACGGCTGACTATGGCTACACCTTC.

The CDR3, as DNA: TGCGCCAGCAGCCAAGTGGGGGGGGGAAACACTGAAGCTTTCTTT. This translates into CASSQVGGGNTEAFF. The chain combines TRBV4-1 with TRBJ1-1, with D possibly being TRBD1 (5 bases). The germline gives CDR1 MGHRA, CDR2 YSYEKL. The CDR3 consists of 15 residues. Trimming took off 1 base at V and 2 bases at J, with 11 bases between the two ends.

The rearrangement links TRBV19 to TRBJ2-3, with TRBD2 as a possible D gene (7 bases). CDR3 length equals 17 residues. Deletions cut 3 bases from V and 0 bases from J, with 16 bases between. Per the germline V gene, CDR1 is LNHDA and CDR2 is SQIVND (reference sequence). This chain's CDR3 is CASSMWGGSTSTDTQYF. CDR3 coding DNA: TGTGCCAGTAGTATGTGGGGGGGCTCCACTAGCACAGATACGCAGTATTTT.

In this sample, this clone turned up a few times. This chain connects TRBV7-9 to TRBJ2-1, with 9 bases fitting TRBD1. J lost 4 bases, V lost 7 bases, and 8 bases had no gene match. Per the germline V gene, CDR1 is SEHNR and CDR2 is FQNEAQ (reference sequence). CDR3 length: 15 amino acids. CDR3 nucleotides: TGTGCCAGCAAAATGGACAGGGGCCCTTACAATGAGCAGTTCTTC. Translation gives CASKMDRGPYNEQFF.

The rearrangement links TRBV2 to TRBJ1-2, with 7 bases matching TRBD1. Germline lookup yields CDR1 SNHLY and CDR2 FYNNEI. There are 13 residues in the CDR3. With V trimmed by 6 bases and J by 8 bases, 9 bases remained unmatched. The CDR3 sequence: CASSEQGMGGYTF. The CDR3 DNA is TGTGCCAGCAGCGAACAGGGGATGGGGGGCTACACCTTC.

The rearrangement uses TRBV10-3 and TRBJ2-7, with 7 bases that match TRBD1. V was pared by 4 bases and J by 1 base, with 10 bases of the junction left unmatched. This CDR3 is 16 amino acids long. Germline V gene lookup returns CDR1 ENHRY and CDR2 SYGVKD. DNA for the CDR3: TGTGCCATCAGTGGGTCGACGGGACAGTTATCCTACGAGCAGTACTTC. It translates to CAISGSTGQLSYEQYF.

CDR3 in amino acids: CASSLLAGGLDEQYF. In DNA, the CDR3 is TGCGCCAGCAGCTTGCTAGCGGGGGGTTTGGACGAGCAGTACTTC. The chain joins TRBV5-1 to TRBJ2-7, with 11 bases that match TRBD2. The CDR3 spans 15 residues. V lost 1 base, J lost 5 bases, and 5 bases stayed unmatched. Germline V gene lookup returns CDR1 SGHRS and CDR2 YFSETQ.

Comments on this clone: The sample has other DNA sequences that encode this CDR3 too. The chain has TRBV6-1 and TRBJ2-7, with D hard to call. This CDR3 has 11 residues. CDR1 MNHNS and CDR2 SASEGT come from the germline V gene. V shed 7 bases and J shed 6 bases, with 10 bases lying between them. The CDR3 DNA follows: TGTGCCAGCACCGCCCCCCGCGAGCAGTACTTC. Translated, it gives CASTAPREQYF.